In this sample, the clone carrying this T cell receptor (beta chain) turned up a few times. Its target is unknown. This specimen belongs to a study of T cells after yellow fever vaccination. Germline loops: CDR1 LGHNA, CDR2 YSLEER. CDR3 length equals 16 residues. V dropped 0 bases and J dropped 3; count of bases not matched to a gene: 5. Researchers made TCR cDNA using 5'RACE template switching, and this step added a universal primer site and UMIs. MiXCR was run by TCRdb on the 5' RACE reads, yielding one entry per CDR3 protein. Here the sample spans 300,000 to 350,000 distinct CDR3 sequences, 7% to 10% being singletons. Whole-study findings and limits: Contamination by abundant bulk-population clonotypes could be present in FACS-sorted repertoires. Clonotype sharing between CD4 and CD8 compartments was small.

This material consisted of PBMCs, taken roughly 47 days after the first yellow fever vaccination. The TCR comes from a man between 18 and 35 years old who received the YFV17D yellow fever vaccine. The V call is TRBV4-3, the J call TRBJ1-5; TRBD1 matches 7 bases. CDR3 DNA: TGCGCCAGCAGCCAAGAATGGGACAGCCTCAATCAGCCCCAGCATTTT. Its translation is CASSQEWDSLNQPQHF.